Given below is one T cell receptor beta chain in context. The record originates from a study of cytomegalovirus exposure and HLA in healthy donors. The CDR3 totals 16 residues. Germline V CDR1 and CDR2: SGHDT, YYEEEE. V was clipped by 0 bases and J by 4 bases, with 15 bases between them. PCR employed 60 Vbeta and 13 Jbeta primers. Per the authors' pipeline: Counted up in a later analysis, unique TCR beta chains came to about 80 million, with around 10 million shared. Sequencing used immunoSEQ multiplex PCR; TCRdb keeps in-frame clones, though not all of them. That table furnishes V, J and clone size, whereas the DNA furnished D and trimming. The sample yields approximately 150,000 clones, roughly 73% seen once.

Sample: PBMCs. The chain couples TRBV5-6 to TRBJ2-3; perhaps TRBD2 as D (6 bases). The sequence derives from a woman under 30 in good health and CMV-seronegative. CDR3 in DNA: TGTGCCAGCAGCTTGGCGGGGGACTCCTGGGCAGATACGCAGTATTTT. Translated: CASSLAGDSWADTQYF.